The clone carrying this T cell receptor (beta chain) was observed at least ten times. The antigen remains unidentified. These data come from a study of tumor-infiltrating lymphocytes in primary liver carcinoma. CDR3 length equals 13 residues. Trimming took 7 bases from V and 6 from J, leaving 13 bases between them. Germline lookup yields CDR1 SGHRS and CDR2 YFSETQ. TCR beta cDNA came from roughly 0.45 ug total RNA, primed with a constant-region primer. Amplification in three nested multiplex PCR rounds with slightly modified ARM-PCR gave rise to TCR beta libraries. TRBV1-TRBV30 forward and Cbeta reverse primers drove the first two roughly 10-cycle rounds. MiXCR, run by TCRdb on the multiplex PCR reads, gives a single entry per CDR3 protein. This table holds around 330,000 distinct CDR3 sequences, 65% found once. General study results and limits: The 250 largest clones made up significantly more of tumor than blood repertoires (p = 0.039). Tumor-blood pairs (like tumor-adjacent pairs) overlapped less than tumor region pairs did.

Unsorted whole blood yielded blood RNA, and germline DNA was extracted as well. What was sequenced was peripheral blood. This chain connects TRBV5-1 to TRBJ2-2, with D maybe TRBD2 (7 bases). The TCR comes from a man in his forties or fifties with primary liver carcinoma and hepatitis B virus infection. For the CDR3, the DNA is TGCGCCAGCGCATTAGGGGGGGCCGGGGAGCTGTTTTTT. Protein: CASALGGAGELFF.